This T cell receptor (beta chain) was captured by sequencing in a study of OX40 agonist ivuxolimab in advanced cancers. J was trimmed by 4 bases and V by 4 bases; bases with no gene match: 5. The CDR3 spans 14 residues. Germline V CDR1 and CDR2: SGHDT, YYEEEE. Clones were sequenced by immunoSEQ multiplex PCR, and TCRdb holds only the in-frame ones, with some missing. The data hold about 60,000 clones, with 93% observed a single time. The TCR originated in an adult with an advanced solid tumor such as melanoma, head and neck, liver or kidney cancer. Here the sequenced sample was CD4+ or CD8+ T cells sorted from blood, taken in a trial of the OX40 agonist ivuxolimab. The chain links TRBV5-6 to TRBJ2-7, with 10 bases aligning to TRBD1. CDR3 in amino acids: CASSAGQGLYEQYF. In nucleotides, the CDR3 is TGTGCCAGCAGCGCGGGACAGGGGCTGTACGAGCAGTACTTC. The variable domain in full, completed from reference TRBV5-6 and TRBJ2-7, reads DAGVTQSPTHLIKTRGQQVTLRCSPKSGHDTVSWYQQALGQGPQFIFQYYEEEERQRGNFPDRFSGHQFPNYSSELNVNALLLGDSALYLCASSAGQGLYEQYFGPGTRLTVT.